This TCR beta chain was sequenced in a study of prognosis after radiotherapy for stage I lung cancer. With two-round multiplex PCR, TCR beta CDR3 sequences were amplified from genomic DNA. Gene-specific TRBV and TRBJ primers were used in PCR round one. MiXCR was run by TCRdb on the multiplex PCR reads, yielding one entry per CDR3 protein. The sample lists approximately 28,000 distinct CDR3 sequences, over 40% occurring once. This clonotype is labeled medium-sized. The junction had 6 bases not matched to a gene; V was cut back by 6 bases and J by 5 bases. Germline V lookup: CDR1 DFQATT, CDR2 SNEGSKA (reference sequence). The CDR3 is 13 residues long.

The chain combines TRBV20-1 with TRBJ1-3, with 8 bases lining up with TRBD1. Here the sequenced sample was PBMCs, taken before or after stereotactic body radiation therapy (not recorded which). This sequence was found in a donor of 50 years or more with non-small cell lung cancer. The CDR3 loop reads CSARTGSRNTIYF. For the CDR3, the DNA is TGCAGTGCCAGGACAGGGTCGCGAAACACCATATATTTT.